What follows describes a single T cell receptor (beta chain). The data are from a study of blood T cell repertoires in COVID-19. Data came from immunoSEQ multiplex PCR; TCRdb stores just in-frame clones and leaves some out. This table has tens of thousands of clones, around 84% appearing once. Sequencing was performed on peripheral blood. The clonotype originates from a man in his fifties or sixties with active COVID-19.

CDR3 DNA sequence: TGTGCCAGCAGCTTAGAGGGACAGAGTTCCAATCAGCCCCAGCATTTT. Translated: CASSLEGQSSNQPQHF. The rearrangement links TRBV7-8 to TRBJ1-5, with 7 bases matching TRBD1. CDR1 is SGHVS, CDR2 FQNEAQ, per germline. This CDR3 has 16 amino acids. Trimming at V came to 1 base and at J to 3 bases, leaving 6 bases not matched to a gene.